These 9 T cell receptor beta chains came from one sample sequenced in a study of cytomegalovirus exposure and HLA in healthy donors. In the PCR, 60 Vbeta and 13 Jbeta primers were used. The repertoire was sequenced with immunoSEQ multiplex PCR; TCRdb's copy has only in-frame clones and lacks some. Of some 140,000 clones listed, under 10% were seen once; the top ten hold approximately 7.5%. What was sequenced was PBMCs. Every receptor here comes from a woman in her thirties or forties in good health and CMV-seropositive.

This clone has more than one count but fewer than ten. The chain links TRBV7-2 to TRBJ1-1; D not resolved. The CDR3 length is 16 residues. The germline V and J ends were trimmed by 5 bases and 1 base, with 17 bases remaining between them. Germline lookup yields CDR1 SGHTA and CDR2 FQGNSA. Written as DNA, the CDR3 is TGTGCCAGCAGCCCACCCGCGCGGCTTTGGAACACTGAAGCTTTCTTT. Its protein product is CASSPPARLWNTEAFF.

This chain joins TRBV6-6 and TRBJ1-6; D is possibly TRBD1 (5 bases). The ends were cut back, 6 bases at V and 4 bases at J, with 16 bases in the middle. The CDR3 sequence is 16 residues long. Germline assignment: CDR1 MNHNY and CDR2 SVGAGI (reference sequence). This CDR3 is CASSSGGVAYNSPLHF. DNA of the CDR3: TGTGCCAGCAGCTCCGGGGGAGTGGCTTATAATTCACCCCTCCACTTT.

CDR3 nucleotides: TGTGCCAGCAGCTTACCGGACTACACCGGGGAGCTGTTTTTT. It translates to CASSLPDYTGELFF. V and J are TRBV7-8 and TRBJ2-2; D might be TRBD2 (5 bases). In germline, CDR1 is SGHVS, CDR2 FQNEAQ. V lost 2 bases to trimming and J lost 3 bases, with 7 bases between them. This CDR3 contains 14 residues.

This clone turned up a few times. The CDR3 nucleotides are TGTGCCAGCAGCTCGCGCTTCTACAATGAGCAGTTCTTC. Translation gives CASSSRFYNEQFF. The chain combines TRBV5-4 with TRBJ2-1; unclear D gene. This CDR3 is built from 13 residues. V was trimmed by 3 bases and J by 3 bases, leaving 7 bases between them. CDR1 is SGHNT and CDR2 is YYREEE in the germline V gene (reference sequence).

V is TRBV7-2 and J is TRBJ2-6; a possible D gene is TRBD1 (5 bases). The length of the CDR3 is 16 residues. Trimming left V 1 base short and J 1 base short, with 8 bases between. CDR1 is SGHTA and CDR2 is FQGNSA in the germline V gene. CDR3 sequence: CASSLGGGSGANVLTF. CDR3 DNA: TGTGCCAGCAGCTTAGGGGGCGGTTCTGGGGCCAACGTCCTGACTTTC.

This clone showed up just a few times. This rearrangement joins TRBV7-3 to TRBJ2-1; 11 bases are a match to TRBD2. This CDR3 has 16 residues. Per the germline V gene, CDR1 is SGHTA and CDR2 is FQGTGA. The V segment lost 0 bases and the J segment 7 bases; nucleotides outside the gene matches: 5. This CDR3 reads CASSLTSGGARNEQFF. CDR3 nucleotide sequence: TGTGCCAGCAGCTTAACTAGCGGGGGGGCCAGGAATGAGCAGTTCTTC.

This clone was recorded a few times. The chain carries TRBV7-8 and TRBJ2-1, with a weak D call TRBD2 (5 bases). The V gene's germline CDR1 is SGHVS and CDR2 FQNEAQ. CDR3 length equals 15 residues. The ends were cut back, 0 bases at V and 8 bases at J, with 14 bases in the middle. The CDR3 region has the DNA TGTGCCAGCAGCTTAGCGACACGGGGTCTGGATGAGCAGTTCTTC. Its protein is CASSLATRGLDEQFF. Filled out from reference TRBV7-8 and TRBJ2-1, the complete variable domain reads GAGVSQSPRYKVAKRGQDVALRCDPISGHVSLFWYQQALGQGPEFLTYFQNEAQLDKSGLPSDRFFAERPEGSVSTLKIQRTQQEDSAVYLCASSLATRGLDEQFFGPGTRLTVL.

The sample holds a few counts of this clone. V usage is TRBV10-3 and J usage is TRBJ1-2; 7 positions match TRBD1. The CDR3 loop spans 14 amino acids. Unmatched junction bases numbered 9, after V lost 3 bases and J lost 8 bases. CDR1 ENHRY and CDR2 SYGVKD come from the germline V gene. CDR3 in DNA: TGTGCCATCAGTGAAAACCGAATGGACAGGGGCTACACCTTC. Translated, it gives CAISENRMDRGYTF.

This clone was detected only a few times. V gene TRBV5-6 combines with J gene TRBJ2-5, with D possibly TRBD1 on 6 matching bases. Between the trimmed V and J ends, which lost 6 bases and 5 bases, there was a span of 17 bases. The germline CDR1 and CDR2 sequences are SGHDT and YYEEEE. The CDR3 runs 14 residues. CDR3 residues: CASTWGTGIETQYF. CDR3 sequence (DNA): TGTGCCAGCACCTGGGGAACAGGGATCGAGACCCAGTACTTC. Looking up the rest from reference TRBV5-6 and TRBJ2-5 gives the full variable domain: DAGVTQSPTHLIKTRGQQVTLRCSPKSGHDTVSWYQQALGQGPQFIFQYYEEEERQRGNFPDRFSGHQFPNYSSELNVNALLLGDSALYLCASTWGTGIETQYFGPGTRLLVL.